Following are 32 T cell receptor beta chains from one sample sequenced in a study of blood T cell repertoires in COVID-19. The repertoire was sequenced with immunoSEQ multiplex PCR; TCRdb's copy has only in-frame clones and lacks some. The sample lists roughly 150,000 clones; about 80% were seen once. The sample was peripheral blood. The source is a woman aged 80 or older with acute or convalescent COVID-19.

The chain couples TRBV29-1 to TRBJ1-2; 7 bases align to TRBD1. The V and J ends lost 5 bases and 8 bases, in that order; junction bases with no gene match: 11. This CDR3 region has 13 residues. Germline V gene lookup returns CDR1 SQVTM and CDR2 ANQGSEA. The CDR3 sequence is CSVRPQGPGGYTF. CDR3 nucleotide sequence: TGCAGCGTTCGCCCACAGGGGCCGGGGGGCTACACCTTC.

This clone was observed a single time. The junction departs from germline at one end; a sequencing error may be responsible. The CDR3 loop reads CASSLNEGWNF. CDR3 sequence (DNA): TGTGCCAGCAGCTTGAATGAGGGTTGGAACTTC. The chain uses TRBV5-4 and TRBJ1-2; D unresolved. There are 11 residues in the CDR3. Germline values: CDR1 SGHNT, CDR2 YYREEE (reference sequence).

As to this clone: Sequence at one end of the junction differs from germline and may be a read error. V is TRBV11-2 and J is TRBJ2-1; unclear D gene. Germline-derived CDR1 and CDR2 are SGHAT and FQNNGV. The CDR3 is made up of 13 amino acids. CDR3 sequence reads: CASSSAPYNEQFF. CDR3 bases: TGTGCCAGCAGCTCCGCCCCCTATAATGAGCAGTTCTTC.

The chain couples TRBV28 to TRBJ1-6; D gene ambiguous. CDR1 and CDR2 (germline): MDHEN, SYDVKM. V was pared by 5 bases and J by 1 base, with 9 bases between. The CDR3 loop spans 15 amino acids. Here the CDR3 reads CASSPPRSYNSPLHF. CDR3 coding DNA: TGTGCCAGCAGTCCCCCACGGTCCTATAATTCACCCCTCCACTTT.

This clone was detected only a few times. The chain uses TRBV19 and TRBJ2-2; a weak D match, TRBD2 (6 bases). The CDR3 consists of 14 residues. Germline CDR1 and CDR2: LNHDA and SQIVND (reference sequence). Trimming removed 2 bases from V and 6 bases from J, with 10 bases in between. This CDR3 reads CASSIRELSGELFF. The CDR3 nucleotides read TGTGCCAGTAGTATACGGGAGTTGTCCGGGGAGCTGTTTTTT. Supplemented by reference TRBV19 and TRBJ2-2, the full variable domain reads DGGITQSPKYLFRKEGQNVTLSCEQNLNHDAMYWYRQDPGQGLRLIYYSQIVNDFQKGDIAEGYSVSREKKESFPLTVTSAQKNPTAFYLCASSIRELSGELFFGEGSRLTVL.

The J gene is TRBJ2-2, the V gene TRBV19, with D maybe TRBD2 (6 bases). The CDR3 runs to 14 residues. Trimming took 6 bases from V and 5 from J, leaving 13 bases between them. CDR1 and CDR2 from the germline V gene are LNHDA and SQIVND (reference sequence). CDR3 sequence reads: CASSRLGGTGELFF. CDR3 DNA: TGTGCCAGTAGCCGTCTAGGAGGGACCGGGGAGCTGTTTTTT.

This sequence joins TRBV3-1 (or the pseudogene TRBV3-2) and TRBJ1-2, with 7 bases identical to TRBD1. V lost 4 bases and J lost 7; bases outside the gene matches: 9. Germline lookup yields CDR1 LGHDT and CDR2 YNNKEL (reference sequence). The CDR3 is made up of 14 amino acids. CDR3 nucleotide sequence: TGTGCCAGCAGCCCCATGACAGGGTCCAGTGGCTACACCTTC. It translates to CASSPMTGSSGYTF.

This clone was seen a handful of times. This chain uses TRBV12-5 with TRBJ1-1; 7 bases map to TRBD1. Germline-derived CDR1 and CDR2 are LGHNT and FRNRAP. The CDR3 totals 15 residues. With 1 base clipped from V and 4 bases from J, the junction kept 6 bases outside the gene matches. The CDR3 sequence: CASGLEEQGGTEAFF. DNA of the CDR3: TGTGCTAGTGGTTTGGAAGAGCAGGGGGGCACTGAAGCTTTCTTT.

The chain is built from TRBV7-3 and TRBJ1-5; no reliable D call. From germline, CDR1 is SGHTA and CDR2 FQGTGA. The CDR3 runs to 13 residues. V lost 3 bases, J lost 5 bases, and 8 bases lay in between. The CDR3 here is CASSFPSHQPQHF. The CDR3 DNA sequence: TGTGCCAGCAGCTTTCCTAGTCATCAGCCCCAGCATTTT.

This chain uses TRBV10-1 with TRBJ1-5; D is possibly TRBD1 (6 bases). Trimming pared 10 bases from V and 4 bases from J, leaving 23 bases between. The CDR3 consists of 16 residues. Germline lookup yields CDR1 WNHNN and CDR2 SYGVQD (reference sequence). As DNA, the CDR3 is TGCGCCATTCTAGTGGGCCTTGGACAGTTGAATCAGCCCCAGCATTTT. Amino acid sequence: CAILVGLGQLNQPQHF.

The chain is built from TRBV4-1 and TRBJ2-1, with a tentative D call TRBD1 (6 bases). The germline V gene encodes CDR1 MGHRA and CDR2 YSYEKL. V was clipped by 3 bases and J by 0 bases, with 9 bases between them. This CDR3 contains 15 residues. Written as DNA, the CDR3 is TGCGCCAGCAGCCACCCGACAGGCTCCTACAATGAGCAGTTCTTC. Translation: CASSHPTGSYNEQFF.

The chain is built from TRBV3-1 (or the pseudogene TRBV3-2) and TRBJ1-3; tentatively, D is TRBD1 (5 bases). The length of the CDR3 is 14 residues. Trimming took off 1 base at V and 2 bases at J, with 6 bases between the two ends. Germline V gene sequence: CDR1 LGHDT, CDR2 YNNKEL (reference sequence). The CDR3 loop is CASSQVGAGNTIYF. DNA for the CDR3: TGTGCCAGCAGCCAAGTAGGGGCTGGAAACACCATATATTTT.

The rearrangement links TRBV9 to TRBJ1-5, with D perhaps matching TRBD1 (5 bases). The CDR3 contains 15 residues. Germline CDR1 is SGDLS and CDR2 is YYNGEE. V was cut by 0 bases and J by 0 bases, with 7 bases left in between. Here the CDR3 DNA reads TGTGCCAGCAGCGTAGGACAGTATAGCAATCAGCCCCAGCATTTT. Translating gives CASSVGQYSNQPQHF.

The chain has TRBV2 and TRBJ2-3; 14 positions agree with TRBD2. CDR1 is SNHLY, CDR2 FYNNEI, per germline. V was clipped by 4 bases and J by 8 bases; unmatched bases: 8. The CDR3 spans 16 residues. The CDR3 sequence is CASSGSTSGGASTQYF. The CDR3 DNA reads TGTGCCAGCAGTGGTTCGACTAGCGGGGGGGCAAGTACGCAGTATTTT.

This clone appeared a single time. J is TRBJ1-4 and V is TRBV5-1, with D unresolved. The CDR3 loop spans 15 amino acids. The V end was cut by 2 bases, the J end by 7 bases, with 15 bases between. Germline assignment: CDR1 SGHRS and CDR2 YFSETQ. The CDR3 sequence is CASSLGGSGSEKLFF. The CDR3 region has the DNA TGCGCCAGCAGCTTAGGAGGCAGTGGGAGTGAAAAACTGTTTTTT. Drawing the rest from reference TRBV5-1 and TRBJ1-4, the complete variable domain is KAGVTQTPRYLIKTRGQQVTLSCSPISGHRSVSWYQQTPGQGLQFLFEYFSETQRNKGNFPGRFSGRQFSNSRSEMNVSTLELGDSALYLCASSLGGSGSEKLFFGSGTQLSVL.

This clone has a count of ten or more. V is TRBV6-5 and J is TRBJ1-2, with D tentatively TRBD1 (6 bases). The CDR3 totals 14 residues. V was clipped by 8 bases and J by 0 bases, with 13 bases between them. Germline V lookup: CDR1 MNHEY, CDR2 SVGAGI. The CDR3 nucleotides read TGTGCCAGCCGGGACACAAATACTAACTATGGCTACACCTTC. Translating gives CASRDTNTNYGYTF.

The V call is TRBV30, the J call TRBJ2-1, with D unresolved. V lost 0 bases to trimming and J lost 7 bases, with 10 bases between them. CDR3 size: 13 residues. CDR1 is GTSNPN and CDR2 is SVGIG in the germline V gene (reference sequence). In nucleotides, the CDR3 is TGTGCCTGGAGTGTCCTAGTCGTGAATGAGCAGTTCTTC. Protein sequence: CAWSVLVVNEQFF.

V is TRBV19 and J is TRBJ1-6; D uncertain. V dropped 5 bases and J dropped 4 bases, with 9 bases sitting between them. The V gene's germline CDR1 is LNHDA and CDR2 SQIVND (reference sequence). This CDR3 is 14 amino acids long. Here the CDR3 reads CASSPIGYNSPLHF. The CDR3 region has the DNA TGTGCCAGTAGTCCTATCGGGTATAATTCACCCCTCCACTTT.

J is TRBJ2-2 and V is TRBV5-1, with a tentative D call TRBD2 (5 bases). Germline V lookup: CDR1 SGHRS, CDR2 YFSETQ. The CDR3 consists of 14 residues. Trimming cost V 3 bases and J 3 bases, with 9 bases left between them. CDR3 nucleotide sequence: TGCGCCAGCAGCTCCGGGGTTGACACCGGGGAGCTGTTTTTT. As protein: CASSSGVDTGELFF.

This chain links TRBV6-5 with TRBJ2-7, with 7 bases fitting TRBD1. The CDR3 covers 16 residues. Germline loops: CDR1 MNHEY, CDR2 SVGAGI. The V segment lost 4 bases and the J segment 3 bases; nucleotides outside the gene matches: 12. The DNA for the CDR3 is TGTGCCAGCAGTTTCAACCGGCCAGACAGGGTCTACGAGCAGTACTTC. It translates to CASSFNRPDRVYEQYF.

The chain is built from TRBV7-2 and TRBJ2-3, with TRBD2 identical over 10 bases. Germline assignment: CDR1 SGHTA and CDR2 FQGNSA. This CDR3 has 17 residues. The V gene end was trimmed by 0 bases and the J gene end by 2 bases; junction bases not matched to a gene: 5. CDR3: CASSLAQTSGPTDTQYF. DNA for the CDR3: TGTGCCAGCAGCTTAGCTCAGACTAGCGGGCCCACAGATACGCAGTATTTT.

CDR3 coding DNA: TGTGCCAGTCGGATAGGCGGGGGGGCGTCAGATACGCAGTATTTT. It is translated as CASRIGGGASDTQYF. V usage is TRBV7-2 and J usage is TRBJ2-3, with 9 bases that match TRBD2. J gave up 4 bases and V 9 bases, and 11 bases lay outside the gene matches. This CDR3 has 15 amino acids. Germline V gene lookup returns CDR1 SGHTA and CDR2 FQGNSA.

V is TRBV28 and J is TRBJ2-1, with 8 positions matching TRBD1. CDR3 length: 15 residues. Trimming took 4 bases from V and 7 from J; bases not matched to a gene: 9. Germline values: CDR1 MDHEN, CDR2 SYDVKM. Here the CDR3 reads CASSSPTRGQNEQFF. In DNA form, the CDR3 reads TGTGCCAGCAGTTCACCTACCAGGGGGCAGAATGAGCAGTTCTTC.

The chain has TRBV11-2 and TRBJ2-7; D gene ambiguous. The CDR3 totals 14 residues. Germline lookup yields CDR1 SGHAT and CDR2 FQNNGV. Trimming stripped 2 bases from V and 0 bases from J, with 8 bases between. This CDR3 is CASSLFYNSYEQYF. The CDR3 DNA is TGTGCCAGCAGCTTATTTTACAACTCCTACGAGCAGTACTTC.

DNA for the CDR3: TGTGCCAGCACCCCCCTGGGGGGATCCGAAGCTTTCTTT. As protein: CASTPLGGSEAFF. The chain carries TRBV5-8 and TRBJ1-1, with a possible D match to TRBD1 (5 bases). Germline V gives CDR1 SGHTS, CDR2 YDEGEE. The CDR3 runs to 13 residues. V was trimmed by 6 bases and J by 8 bases, leaving 17 bases between them.

The chain links TRBV29-1 to TRBJ1-5, with D tentatively TRBD1 (5 bases). Germline V gene data show CDR1 as SQVTM and CDR2 as ANQGSEA. This CDR3 contains 13 residues. V was shortened by 8 bases and J by 6 bases, with 17 bases between the two germline ends. The CDR3 bases are TGCAGCACTCAATCGGGGGTGGGTCAGCCCCAGCATTTT. This sequence encodes CSTQSGVGQPQHF.

This rearrangement joins TRBV6-5 to TRBJ2-1; TRBD2 agrees at 10 bases. Looked up from germline, CDR1 is MNHEY and CDR2 is SVGAGI. After removal of 2 bases from V and 10 bases from J, the junction contained 5 bases not matched to a gene. This CDR3 is 14 amino acids long. The CDR3: CASSYLELAGEQFF. DNA for the CDR3: TGTGCCAGCAGTTACCTCGAACTAGCGGGAGAGCAGTTCTTC.

This rearrangement joins TRBV2 to TRBJ2-2; 7 positions match TRBD1. The V gene's germline CDR1 is SNHLY and CDR2 FYNNEI. V trimming: 6 bases; J trimming: 0 bases; junction bases outside the gene matches: 7. The CDR3 totals 16 residues. The CDR3 spells CASRKDRATNTGELFF. In nucleotides, the CDR3 is TGTGCCAGCAGGAAAGACAGGGCCACGAACACCGGGGAGCTGTTTTTT.

The rearrangement uses TRBV21-1 and TRBJ1-1; the D call in the table, TRBD1, was not verified against the DNA. TRBV21-1 is reported as a pseudogene. The CDR3 is 15 amino acids. The CDR3 DNA sequence: TGTGCCAGCAGCAAAGACCCAGAACCGAACACTGAAGCTTTCTTT. Translation: CASSKDPEPNTEAFF.

This sequence joins TRBV4-3 and TRBJ1-1; 10 bases align to TRBD1. Germline values: CDR1 LGHNA, CDR2 YSLEER. The ends lost 0 bases at V and 1 base at J; junction bases unmatched: 8. The CDR3 contains 18 residues. DNA of the CDR3: TGCGCCAGCAGCCAAGATGCCCGGGGACAGGGGAAGAACACTGAAGCTTTCTTT. This encodes CASSQDARGQGKNTEAFF.

The CDR3 DNA is TGCAGCGTTTTCTTAGGACAGGGCTTTGATGGCTACACCTTC. Amino acids: CSVFLGQGFDGYTF. The chain employs TRBV29-1 and TRBJ1-2; TRBD1 agrees at 8 bases. Trimming cost V 5 bases and J 6 bases; bases outside gene matches: 11. The CDR3 spans 14 residues. Germline loops: CDR1 SQVTM, CDR2 ANQGSEA.

The chain recombines TRBV10-3 with TRBJ1-1; 9 bases are shared with TRBD1. V shed 10 bases and J 6 bases; nucleotides not matched to a gene: 3. The germline V gene has CDR1 ENHRY and CDR2 SYGVKD. This CDR3 comprises 11 residues. The CDR3 DNA reads as TGTGCCACACAGGGGGCGGCTGAAGCTTTCTTT. Its protein product is CATQGAAEAFF.